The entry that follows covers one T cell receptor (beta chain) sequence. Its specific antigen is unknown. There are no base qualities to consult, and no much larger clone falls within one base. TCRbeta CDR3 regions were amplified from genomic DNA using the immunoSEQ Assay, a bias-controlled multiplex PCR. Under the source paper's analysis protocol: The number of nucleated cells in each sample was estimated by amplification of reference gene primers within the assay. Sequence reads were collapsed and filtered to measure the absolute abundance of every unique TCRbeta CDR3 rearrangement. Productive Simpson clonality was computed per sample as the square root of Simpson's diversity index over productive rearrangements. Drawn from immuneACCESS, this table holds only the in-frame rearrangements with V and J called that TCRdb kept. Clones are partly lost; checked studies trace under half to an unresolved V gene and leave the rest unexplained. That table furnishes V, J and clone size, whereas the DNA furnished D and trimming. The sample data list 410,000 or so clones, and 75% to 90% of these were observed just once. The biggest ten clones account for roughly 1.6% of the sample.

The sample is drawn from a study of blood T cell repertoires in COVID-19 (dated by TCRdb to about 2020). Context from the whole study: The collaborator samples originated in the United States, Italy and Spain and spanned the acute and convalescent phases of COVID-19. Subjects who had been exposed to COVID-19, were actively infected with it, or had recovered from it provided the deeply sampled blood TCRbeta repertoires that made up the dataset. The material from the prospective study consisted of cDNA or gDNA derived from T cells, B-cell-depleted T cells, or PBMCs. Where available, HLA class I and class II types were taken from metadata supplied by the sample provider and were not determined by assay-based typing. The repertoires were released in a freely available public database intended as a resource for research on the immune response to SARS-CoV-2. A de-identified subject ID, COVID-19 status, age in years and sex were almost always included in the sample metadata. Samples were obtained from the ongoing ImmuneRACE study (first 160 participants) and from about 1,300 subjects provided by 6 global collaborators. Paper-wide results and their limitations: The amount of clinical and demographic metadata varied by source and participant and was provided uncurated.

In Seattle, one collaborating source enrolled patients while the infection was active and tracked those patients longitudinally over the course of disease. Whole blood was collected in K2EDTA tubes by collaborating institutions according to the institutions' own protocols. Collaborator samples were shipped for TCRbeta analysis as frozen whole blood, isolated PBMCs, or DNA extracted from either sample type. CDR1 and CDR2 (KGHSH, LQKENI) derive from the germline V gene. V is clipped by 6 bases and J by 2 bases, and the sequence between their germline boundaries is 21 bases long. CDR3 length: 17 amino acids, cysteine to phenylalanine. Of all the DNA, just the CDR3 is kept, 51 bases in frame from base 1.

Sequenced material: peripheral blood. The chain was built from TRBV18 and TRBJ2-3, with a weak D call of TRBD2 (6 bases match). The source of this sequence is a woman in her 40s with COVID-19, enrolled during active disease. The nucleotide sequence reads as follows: TGTGCCAGCTCTCCTTTCTTAGGGCGGGAACTCACAGATACGCAGTATTTT. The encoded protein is CASSPFLGRELTDTQYF.